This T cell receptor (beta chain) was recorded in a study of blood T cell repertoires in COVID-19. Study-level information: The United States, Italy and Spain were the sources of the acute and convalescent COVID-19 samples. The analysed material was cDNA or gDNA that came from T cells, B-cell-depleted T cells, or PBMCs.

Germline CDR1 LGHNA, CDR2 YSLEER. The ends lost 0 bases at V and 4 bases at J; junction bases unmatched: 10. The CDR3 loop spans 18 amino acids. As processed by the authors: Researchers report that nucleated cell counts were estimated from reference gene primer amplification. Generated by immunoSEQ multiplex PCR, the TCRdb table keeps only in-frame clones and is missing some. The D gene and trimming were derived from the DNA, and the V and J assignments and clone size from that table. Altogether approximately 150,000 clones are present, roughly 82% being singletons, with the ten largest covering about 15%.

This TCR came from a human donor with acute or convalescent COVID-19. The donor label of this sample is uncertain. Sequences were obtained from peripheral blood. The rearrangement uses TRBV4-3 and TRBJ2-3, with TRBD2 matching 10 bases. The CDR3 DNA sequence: TGCGCCAGCAGCCAAGATAGGAGCGGGGGGGCACTCTCAGATACGCAGTATTTT. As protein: CASSQDRSGGALSDTQYF.